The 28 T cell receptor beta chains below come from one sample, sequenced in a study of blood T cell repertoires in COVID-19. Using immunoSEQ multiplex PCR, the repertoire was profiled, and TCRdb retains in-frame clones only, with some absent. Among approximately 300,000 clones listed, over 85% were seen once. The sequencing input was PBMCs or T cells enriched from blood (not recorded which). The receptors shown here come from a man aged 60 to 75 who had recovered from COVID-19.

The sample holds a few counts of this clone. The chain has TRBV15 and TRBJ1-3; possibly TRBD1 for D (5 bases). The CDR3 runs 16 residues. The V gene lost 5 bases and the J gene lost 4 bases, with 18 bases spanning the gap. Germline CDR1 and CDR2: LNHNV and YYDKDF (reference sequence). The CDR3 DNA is TGTGCCACCAGCTCCCGATGGGGGGAGGTCGGAAACACCATATATTTT. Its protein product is CATSSRWGEVGNTIYF.

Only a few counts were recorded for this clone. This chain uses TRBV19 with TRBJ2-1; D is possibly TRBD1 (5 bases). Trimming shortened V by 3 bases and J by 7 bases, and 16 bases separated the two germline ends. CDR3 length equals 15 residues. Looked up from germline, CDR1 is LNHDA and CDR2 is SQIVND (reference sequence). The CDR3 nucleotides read TGTGCCAGTAGTATGGGGCTCCTCGAGTTGAATGAGCAGTTCTTC. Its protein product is CASSMGLLELNEQFF.

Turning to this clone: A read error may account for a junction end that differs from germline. Here the CDR3 reads CASSQGLAGNNEQFF. CDR3 DNA sequence: TGTGCTAGCAGCCAGGGACTAGCGGGGAACAATGAGCAGTTCTTC. The chain has TRBV7-7 and TRBJ2-1, with 13 bases aligning to TRBD2. CDR1 and CDR2 (germline): SSHAT, FNYEAQ (reference sequence). CDR3 size: 15 residues.

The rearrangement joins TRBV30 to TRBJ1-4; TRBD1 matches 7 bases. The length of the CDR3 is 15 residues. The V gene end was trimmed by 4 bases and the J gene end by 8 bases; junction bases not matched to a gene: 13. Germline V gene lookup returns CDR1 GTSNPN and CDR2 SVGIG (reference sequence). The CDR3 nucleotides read TGTGCCTGGAACCAGGCAGGGGGACTTTACGAAAAACTGTTTTTT. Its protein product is CAWNQAGGLYEKLFF.

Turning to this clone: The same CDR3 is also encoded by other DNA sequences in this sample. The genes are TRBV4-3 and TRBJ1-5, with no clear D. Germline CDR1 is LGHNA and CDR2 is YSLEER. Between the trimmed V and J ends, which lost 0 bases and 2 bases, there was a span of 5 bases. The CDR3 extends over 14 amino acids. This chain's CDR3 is CASSQDRGNQPQHF. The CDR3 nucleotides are TGCGCCAGCAGCCAAGATCGGGGCAATCAGCCCCAGCATTTT.

The CDR3 DNA sequence: TGTGCCAGCCGCGATCCTCAGGGGGCGAGAGGCTACACCTTC. Its translation is CASRDPQGARGYTF. The gene calls are TRBV6-5 and TRBJ1-2; TRBD1 matches 8 bases. The junction had 13 bases not matched to a gene; V was cut back by 8 bases and J by 8 bases. Germline CDR1 MNHEY, CDR2 SVGAGI. This CDR3 comprises 14 residues.

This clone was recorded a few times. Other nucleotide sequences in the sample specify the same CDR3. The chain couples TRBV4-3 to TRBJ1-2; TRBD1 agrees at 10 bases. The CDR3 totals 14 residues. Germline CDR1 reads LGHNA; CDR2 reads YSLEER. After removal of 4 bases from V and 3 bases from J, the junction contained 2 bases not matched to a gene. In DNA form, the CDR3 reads TGCGCCAGCAGCCCGGGGACAGGGGACTATGGCTACACCTTC. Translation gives CASSPGTGDYGYTF.

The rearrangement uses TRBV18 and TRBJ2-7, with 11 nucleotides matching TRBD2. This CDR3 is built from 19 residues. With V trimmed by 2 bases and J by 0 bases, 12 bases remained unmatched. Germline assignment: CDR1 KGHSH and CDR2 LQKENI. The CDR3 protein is CASSPVSLAGGSNSYEQYF. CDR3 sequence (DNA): TGTGCCAGCTCACCAGTCAGCCTAGCGGGAGGTTCAAACTCCTACGAGCAGTACTTC.

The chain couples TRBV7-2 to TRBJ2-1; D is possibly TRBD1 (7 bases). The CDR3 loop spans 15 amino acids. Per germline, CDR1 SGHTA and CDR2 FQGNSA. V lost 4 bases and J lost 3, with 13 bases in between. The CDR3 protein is CASSWGDRDYNEQFF. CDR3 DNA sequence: TGTGCCAGCAGCTGGGGGGACAGAGACTACAATGAGCAGTTCTTC.

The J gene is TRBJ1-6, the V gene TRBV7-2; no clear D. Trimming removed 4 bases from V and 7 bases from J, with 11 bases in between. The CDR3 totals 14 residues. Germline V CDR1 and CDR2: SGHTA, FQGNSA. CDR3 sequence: CASSSGNRNSPLHF. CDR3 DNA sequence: TGTGCCAGCAGCTCTGGAAACAGAAATTCACCCCTCCACTTT.

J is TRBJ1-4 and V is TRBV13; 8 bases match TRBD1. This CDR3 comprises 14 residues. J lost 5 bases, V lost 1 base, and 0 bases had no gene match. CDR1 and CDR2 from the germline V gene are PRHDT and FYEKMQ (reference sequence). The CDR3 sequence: CASSLDRGNEKLFF. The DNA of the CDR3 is TGTGCCAGCAGCTTAGACAGGGGGAATGAAAAACTGTTTTTT.

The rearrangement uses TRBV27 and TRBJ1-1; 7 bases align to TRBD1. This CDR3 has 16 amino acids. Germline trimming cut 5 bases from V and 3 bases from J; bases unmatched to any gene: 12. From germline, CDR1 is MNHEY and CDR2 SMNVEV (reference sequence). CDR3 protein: CASSLTPTGQDTEAFF. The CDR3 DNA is TGTGCCAGCAGTCTCACCCCGACAGGGCAGGACACTGAAGCTTTCTTT.

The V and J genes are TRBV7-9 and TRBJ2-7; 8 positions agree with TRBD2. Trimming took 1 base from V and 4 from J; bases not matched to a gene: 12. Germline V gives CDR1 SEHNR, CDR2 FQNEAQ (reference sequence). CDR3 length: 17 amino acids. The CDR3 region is CASSLEGGRPHGYEQYF. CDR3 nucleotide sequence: TGTGCCAGCAGCTTAGAGGGCGGGAGGCCCCATGGATACGAGCAGTACTTC.

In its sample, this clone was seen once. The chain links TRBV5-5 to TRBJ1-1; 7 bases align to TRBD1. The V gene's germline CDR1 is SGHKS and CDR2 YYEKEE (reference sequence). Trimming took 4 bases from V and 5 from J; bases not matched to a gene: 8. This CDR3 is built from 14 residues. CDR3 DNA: TGTGCCAGCAGCCCCCGGGACAGAGGGACTGAAGCTTTCTTT. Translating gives CASSPRDRGTEAFF.

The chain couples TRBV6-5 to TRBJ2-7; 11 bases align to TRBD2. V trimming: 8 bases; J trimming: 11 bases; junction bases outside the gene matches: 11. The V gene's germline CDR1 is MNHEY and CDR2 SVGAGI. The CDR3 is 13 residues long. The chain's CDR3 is CASELAGGRAEYF. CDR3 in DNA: TGTGCCAGCGAGCTAGCGGGAGGCCGAGCCGAGTACTTC.

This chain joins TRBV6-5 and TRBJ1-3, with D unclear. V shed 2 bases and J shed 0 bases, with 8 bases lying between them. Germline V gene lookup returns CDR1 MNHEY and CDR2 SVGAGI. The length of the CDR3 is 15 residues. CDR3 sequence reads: CASSYDAYSGNTIYF. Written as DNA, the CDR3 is TGTGCCAGCAGTTACGATGCGTACTCTGGAAACACCATATATTTT.

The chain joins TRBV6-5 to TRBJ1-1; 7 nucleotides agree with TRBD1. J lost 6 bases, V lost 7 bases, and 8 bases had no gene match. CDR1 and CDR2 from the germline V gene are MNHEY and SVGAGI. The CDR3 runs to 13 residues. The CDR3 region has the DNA TGTGCCAGCAAAAACAGGGGATCCGCTGAAGCTTTCTTT. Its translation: CASKNRGSAEAFF.

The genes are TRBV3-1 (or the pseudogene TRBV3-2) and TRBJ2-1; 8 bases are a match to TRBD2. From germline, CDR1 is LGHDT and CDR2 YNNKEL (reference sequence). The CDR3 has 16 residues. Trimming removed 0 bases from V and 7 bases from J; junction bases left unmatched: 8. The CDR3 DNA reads TGTGCCAGCAGCCAAGATGGGAGCGGGAGATTTAATGAGCAGTTCTTC. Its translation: CASSQDGSGRFNEQFF.

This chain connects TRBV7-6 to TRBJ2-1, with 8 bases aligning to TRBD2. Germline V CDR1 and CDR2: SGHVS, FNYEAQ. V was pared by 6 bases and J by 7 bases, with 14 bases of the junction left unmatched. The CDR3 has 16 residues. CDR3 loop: CASSYLGAGEGNEQFF. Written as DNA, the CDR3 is TGTGCCAGCAGTTATTTGGGAGCGGGGGAAGGGAATGAGCAGTTCTTC.

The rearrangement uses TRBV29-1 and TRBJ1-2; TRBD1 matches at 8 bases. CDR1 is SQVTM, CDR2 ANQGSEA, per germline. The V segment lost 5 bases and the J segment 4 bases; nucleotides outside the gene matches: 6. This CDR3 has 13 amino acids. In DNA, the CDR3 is TGCAGCGTTCACAGGGGGTCGGGCTATGGCTACACCTTC. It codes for CSVHRGSGYGYTF.

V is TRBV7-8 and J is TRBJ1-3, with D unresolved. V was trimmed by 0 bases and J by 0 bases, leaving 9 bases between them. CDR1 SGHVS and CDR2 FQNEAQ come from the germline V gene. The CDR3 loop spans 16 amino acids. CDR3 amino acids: CASSLAIYSSGNTIYF. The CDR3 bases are TGTGCCAGCAGCTTAGCGATCTATAGCTCTGGAAACACCATATATTTT.

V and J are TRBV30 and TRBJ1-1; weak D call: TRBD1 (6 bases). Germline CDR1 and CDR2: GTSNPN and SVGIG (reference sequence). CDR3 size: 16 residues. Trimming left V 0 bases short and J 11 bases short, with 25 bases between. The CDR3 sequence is CAWSVQGLRQPRGAFF. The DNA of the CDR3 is TGTGCCTGGAGTGTACAGGGATTGAGACAACCAAGGGGGGCTTTCTTT.

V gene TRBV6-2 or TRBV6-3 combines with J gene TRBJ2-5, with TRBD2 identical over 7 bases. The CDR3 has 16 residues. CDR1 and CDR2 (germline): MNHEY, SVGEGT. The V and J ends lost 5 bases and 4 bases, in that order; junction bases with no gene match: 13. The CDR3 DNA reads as TGTGCCAGCAGTAGTCAACTAAGCGGGGTTCGAGAGACCCAGTACTTC. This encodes CASSSQLSGVRETQYF.

In DNA form, the CDR3 reads TGTGCCTGGAGTGTACGGACAGGGGTATTCTCACCCCTCCACTTT. Its translation is CAWSVRTGVFSPLHF. The chain links TRBV30 to TRBJ1-6; the match to TRBD1 covers 9 bases. The CDR3 is 15 residues long. With 0 bases clipped from V and 10 bases from J, the junction kept 7 bases outside the gene matches. CDR1 is GTSNPN and CDR2 is SVGIG in the germline V gene (reference sequence).

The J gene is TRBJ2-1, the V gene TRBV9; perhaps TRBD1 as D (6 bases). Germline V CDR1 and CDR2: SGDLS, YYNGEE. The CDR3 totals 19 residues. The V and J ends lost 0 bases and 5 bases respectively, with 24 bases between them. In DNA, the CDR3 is TGTGCCAGCAGCGTAGCTATCTCCGCGACAGGCGGTTACAACAATGAGCAGTTCTTC. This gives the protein CASSVAISATGGYNNEQFF.

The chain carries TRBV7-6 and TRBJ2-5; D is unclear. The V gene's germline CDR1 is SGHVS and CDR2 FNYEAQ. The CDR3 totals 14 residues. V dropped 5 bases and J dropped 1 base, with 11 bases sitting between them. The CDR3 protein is CASSPVLGQETQYF. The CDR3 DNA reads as TGTGCCAGCAGCCCGGTTCTAGGCCAAGAGACCCAGTACTTC.

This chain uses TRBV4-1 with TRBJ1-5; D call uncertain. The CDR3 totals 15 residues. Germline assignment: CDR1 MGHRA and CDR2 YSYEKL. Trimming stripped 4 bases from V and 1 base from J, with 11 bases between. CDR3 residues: CASSPDYSSNQPQHF. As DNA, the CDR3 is TGCGCCAGCAGCCCTGACTACTCAAGCAATCAGCCCCAGCATTTT.

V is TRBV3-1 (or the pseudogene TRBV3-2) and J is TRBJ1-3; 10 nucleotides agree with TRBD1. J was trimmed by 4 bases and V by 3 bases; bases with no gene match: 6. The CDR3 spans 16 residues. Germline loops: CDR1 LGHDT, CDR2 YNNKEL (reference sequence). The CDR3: CASSQRQGARGNTIYF. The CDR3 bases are TGTGCCAGCAGCCAGCGACAGGGGGCTCGGGGAAACACCATATATTTT.